This TCR beta chain derives from a study of high-grade serous ovarian cancer treatment subgroups. The tumor samples were collected prior to definitive surgery or chemotherapy. The germline V gene encodes CDR1 SGHRS and CDR2 YFSETQ. The CDR3 has 14 residues. Trimming took 4 bases from V and 3 from J, leaving 12 bases between them. The protocol was immunoSEQ multiplex PCR, while the TCRdb copy is restricted to in-frame clones and leaves out a portion. This sample has around 3,400 clones, with about 73% found just once. Sequenced sample: tumor tissue. The receptor was derived from a human donor with high-grade serous ovarian cancer. The chain recombines TRBV5-1 with TRBJ2-3, with D possibly matching TRBD2 (5 bases). The CDR3 DNA reads as TGCGCCAGCAGCCCGGGTCGGGAAACAGATACGCAGTATTTT. Amino acid sequence: CASSPGRETDTQYF.